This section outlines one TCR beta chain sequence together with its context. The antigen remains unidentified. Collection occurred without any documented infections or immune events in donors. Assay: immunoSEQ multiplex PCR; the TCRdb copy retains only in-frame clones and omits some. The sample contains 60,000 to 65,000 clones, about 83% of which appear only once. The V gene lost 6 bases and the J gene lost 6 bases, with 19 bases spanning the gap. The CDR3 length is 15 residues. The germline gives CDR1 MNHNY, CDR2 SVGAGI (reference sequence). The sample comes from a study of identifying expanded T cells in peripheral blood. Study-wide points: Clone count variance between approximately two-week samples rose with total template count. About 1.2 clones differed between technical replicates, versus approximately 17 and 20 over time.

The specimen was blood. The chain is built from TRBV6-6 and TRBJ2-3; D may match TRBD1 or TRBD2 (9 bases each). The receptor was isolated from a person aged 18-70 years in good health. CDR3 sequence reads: CASRILAGTGDTQYF. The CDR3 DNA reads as TGTGCCAGCAGGATCCTAGCGGGGACAGGGGATACGCAGTATTTT.